A single sample gave rise to the 28 T cell receptor beta chains below, sequenced in a study (dated by TCRdb to the mid-2010s). Library method: RT-PCR. Reads for this sample came from an Illumina MiSeq. Through fastp at Q25 and MiXCR, TCRdb rebuilt clones from the public reads, retaining in-frame beta chains. For every CDR3 protein sequence, its rows merge into one entry that carries the most common genes and DNA. This sample is represented by approximately 720,000 distinct CDR3 sequences; 14% of them were singletons. The ten largest clones capture about 3.6% of the sample. The sequenced sample was memory CD4+ T cells from blood. The receptors originated from a female donor in good health, serving as a healthy control.

Written as DNA, the CDR3 is TGTGCCAGCAGCCTGCTTGGGGGGATCGGGGAGCTGTTTTTT. It is translated as CASSLLGGIGELFF. The chain carries TRBV5-6 and TRBJ2-2, with D possibly TRBD2 on 6 matching bases. V lost 4 bases, J lost 7 bases, and 14 bases lay in between. Germline lookup yields CDR1 SGHDT and CDR2 YYEEEE. This CDR3 comprises 14 residues.

J is TRBJ2-7 and V is TRBV4-1; TRBD1 aligns across 7 bases. V trimming: 4 bases; J trimming: 4 bases; junction bases outside the gene matches: 10. The CDR3 spans 15 residues. The germline CDR1 and CDR2 sequences are MGHRA and YSYEKL. CDR3 protein: CASSRGTAGPYEQYF. The CDR3 nucleotides read TGCGCCAGCAGCCGAGGGACAGCAGGACCATACGAGCAGTACTTC.

A few counts support this clonotype. V and J are TRBV7-8 and TRBJ2-1; D unclear. Germline CDR1 is SGHVS and CDR2 is FQNEAQ. There are 14 residues in the CDR3. V lost 8 bases and J 10 bases, leaving 21 bases between the germline ends. The CDR3 DNA reads as TGTGCCAGCGCCCCCGACGCTACCGCCAGGGAGCAGTTCTTC. Translated, it gives CASAPDATAREQFF.

This clonotype was seen a few times. The V and J genes are TRBV6-2 or TRBV6-3 and TRBJ2-1; 13 nucleotides line up with TRBD2. Per germline, CDR1 MNHEY and CDR2 SVGEGT. The CDR3 covers 14 residues. Trimming took 7 bases from V and 15 from J; bases not matched to a gene: 12. The CDR3 spells CASTLTGLAGEAFF. CDR3 sequence (DNA): TGTGCCAGCACTCTAACCGGACTAGCGGGGGAGGCGTTCTTC.

The chain combines TRBV20-1 with TRBJ2-1, with 13 bases aligning to TRBD2. The CDR3 consists of 16 residues. V lost 5 bases, J lost 8 bases, and 12 bases stayed unmatched. The V gene's germline CDR1 is DFQATT and CDR2 SNEGSKA (reference sequence). The CDR3, as DNA: TGCAGTGCTTCTCCCACTAGCGGGAGGGGGGAAGATGAGCAGTTCTTC. Translation gives CSASPTSGRGEDEQFF.

The chain is built from TRBV6-1 and TRBJ1-3; no clear D. This CDR3 is built from 15 residues. Germline values: CDR1 MNHNS, CDR2 SASEGT. V shed 5 bases and J shed 5 bases, with 16 bases lying between them. In nucleotides, the CDR3 is TGTGCCAGCAGTTCAACAGCGGGGTTAAGAAACACCATATATTTT. It specifies CASSSTAGLRNTIYF.

This clonotype has a handful of counts. The CDR3 protein is CASSLEYRGPQDGYTF. CDR3 sequence (DNA): TGCGCCAGCAGCTTGGAGTATCGGGGGCCCCAGGATGGCTACACCTTC. V and J are TRBV5-1 and TRBJ1-2; a possible D gene is TRBD1 (6 bases). The CDR3 extends over 16 amino acids. V lost 0 bases and J 6 bases, leaving 18 bases between the germline ends. The V gene's germline CDR1 is SGHRS and CDR2 YFSETQ.

This chain joins TRBV10-2 and TRBJ2-3, with TRBD2 matching 7 bases. V lost 6 bases and J lost 2; bases outside the gene matches: 5. The CDR3 has 14 amino acids. Per germline, CDR1 WSHSY and CDR2 SAAADI. CDR3 residues: CASRRLADTDTQYF. For the CDR3, the DNA is TGCGCCAGCAGACGACTAGCTGACACAGATACGCAGTATTTT.

This clonotype was seen a handful of times. The chain couples TRBV6-1 to TRBJ1-6; TRBD1 aligns across 8 bases. V lost 7 bases and J lost 9; bases outside the gene matches: 8. From germline, CDR1 is MNHNS and CDR2 SASEGT. This CDR3 has 14 amino acids. Here the CDR3 reads CASTLQGGSSPLHF. In DNA, the CDR3 is TGTGCCAGCACTTTACAGGGGGGAAGTTCACCCCTCCACTTT.

The gene calls are TRBV7-9 and TRBJ2-6, with D unclear. This CDR3 contains 13 residues. The germline V gene has CDR1 SEHNR and CDR2 FQNEAQ (reference sequence). Trimming shortened V by 1 base and J by 12 bases, and 10 bases separated the two germline ends. In DNA, the CDR3 is TGTGCCAGCAGCTTAGGAACCTCCACCGTCCTGACTTTC. As protein: CASSLGTSTVLTF.

This clonotype was seen only a few times. This rearrangement joins TRBV5-6 to TRBJ1-1; TRBD1 might be the D (6 bases). The germline gives CDR1 SGHDT, CDR2 YYEEEE. V was clipped by 0 bases and J by 4 bases, with 10 bases between them. CDR3 length equals 14 residues. CDR3 protein: CASSLAGASTEAFF. The CDR3 DNA reads TGTGCCAGCAGCTTGGCGGGGGCTTCCACTGAAGCTTTCTTT.

V is TRBV20-1 and J is TRBJ1-2; no clear D gene. Germline V CDR1 and CDR2: DFQATT, SNEGSKA (reference sequence). The CDR3 extends over 10 amino acids. V was shortened by 5 bases and J by 10 bases, with 11 bases between the two germline ends. The CDR3 region is CSAHGVLYTF. CDR3 nucleotide sequence: TGCAGTGCTCACGGGGTACTCTACACCTTC.

There are many counts of this clonotype. This chain joins TRBV20-1 and TRBJ1-1; D may be TRBD1 (6 bases). The CDR3 is made up of 13 amino acids. V was trimmed by 4 bases and J by 2 bases, leaving 11 bases between them. Per the germline V gene, CDR1 is DFQATT and CDR2 is SNEGSKA (reference sequence). CDR3 DNA: TGCAGTGCTAACCCGGGGGCTAACACTGAAGCTTTCTTT. Amino acid sequence: CSANPGANTEAFF.

The genes are TRBV12-3 or TRBV12-4 and TRBJ2-7; D might be TRBD2 (6 bases). V was shortened by 3 bases and J by 2 bases, with 11 bases between the two germline ends. This CDR3 has 14 amino acids. In DNA, the CDR3 is TGTGCCAGCAGTTTGTGGGGGAGGACCTACGAGCAGTACTTC. It translates to CASSLWGRTYEQYF.

This clonotype was picked up many times. The chain employs TRBV6-5 and TRBJ1-4; D gene ambiguous. The CDR3 extends over 14 amino acids. From germline, CDR1 is MNHEY and CDR2 SVGAGI. V was cut by 3 bases and J by 6 bases, with 11 bases left in between. The CDR3 nucleotides read TGTGCCAGCAGTTATAAGTCGGTTGATGAAAAACTGTTTTTT. Its translation: CASSYKSVDEKLFF.

This clonotype came up many times. V is TRBV7-2 and J is TRBJ2-1; TRBD2 matches at 9 bases. Per the germline V gene, CDR1 is SGHTA and CDR2 is FQGNSA. V gave up 7 bases and J gave up 1 base; unmatched junction bases: 8. This CDR3 is 16 amino acids long. The CDR3 here is CASTTSGGFSYNEQFF. The CDR3 DNA is TGTGCCAGCACCACCAGCGGGGGGTTTTCCTACAATGAGCAGTTCTTC.

The chain is built from TRBV5-1 and TRBJ2-1; a weak D match, TRBD1 (6 bases). In germline, CDR1 is SGHRS, CDR2 YFSETQ. The CDR3 totals 16 residues. V was cut by 0 bases and J by 3 bases, with 13 bases left in between. For the CDR3, the DNA is TGCGCCAGCAGCTTGGGGCCGGGACAATTCTACAATGAGCAGTTCTTC. Translating gives CASSLGPGQFYNEQFF.

This clonotype has more than one count but fewer than ten. The chain's CDR3 is CSAFDGLSGTQYF. The CDR3 region has the DNA TGCAGTGCTTTCGATGGACTGTCGGGAACGCAGTATTTT. V gene TRBV20-1 combines with J gene TRBJ2-3; D is possibly TRBD2 (5 bases). Germline loops: CDR1 DFQATT, CDR2 SNEGSKA (reference sequence). CDR3 length: 13 residues. V was shortened by 5 bases and J by 9 bases, with 18 bases between the two germline ends.

This clonotype has more than one count but fewer than ten. The rearrangement uses TRBV7-2 and TRBJ1-1, with 7 bases lining up with TRBD1. Germline trimming cut 7 bases from V and 4 bases from J; bases unmatched to any gene: 9. CDR1 and CDR2 (germline): SGHTA, FQGNSA. This CDR3 comprises 14 residues. DNA of the CDR3: TGTGCCAGCACCCCCGGACAGGTTGTCACTGAAGCTTTCTTT. This codes for CASTPGQVVTEAFF.

As for this clonotype: One base away lies a much larger clone, so this may be a sequencing read error. The J gene is TRBJ2-5, the V gene TRBV6-5, with no clear D. The CDR3 runs to 11 residues. Germline V gene lookup returns CDR1 MNHEY and CDR2 SVGAGI. Between the trimmed V and J ends, which lost 8 bases and 9 bases, there was a span of 13 bases. The chain's CDR3 is CASGPTSPQYF. CDR3 sequence (DNA): TGTGCCAGCGGACCGACATCTCCCCAGTACTTC.

V gene TRBV27 combines with J gene TRBJ2-7; D is possibly TRBD2 (6 bases). Trimming stripped 7 bases from V and 0 bases from J, with 22 bases between. This CDR3 is 17 amino acids long. Germline lookup yields CDR1 MNHEY and CDR2 SMNVEV (reference sequence). CDR3 sequence: CASTPVGGFLLSYEQYF. The DNA for the CDR3 is TGTGCCAGCACCCCTGTGGGGGGTTTCTTACTCTCCTACGAGCAGTACTTC.

J is TRBJ1-6 and V is TRBV20-1; the D is unclear. The CDR3 is made up of 18 amino acids. V gave up 0 bases and J gave up 7 bases, with 22 bases separating them. CDR1 is DFQATT and CDR2 is SNEGSKA in the germline V gene (reference sequence). CDR3 nucleotide sequence: TGCAGTGCTAGAGATCGCGGCCGAGGCTCCCAGTCGAATTCACCCCTCCACTTT. Residues: CSARDRGRGSQSNSPLHF.

Here the CDR3 reads CASSLVGIEQFF. The CDR3 nucleotides read TGTGCCAGCAGCTTAGTAGGAATAGAGCAGTTCTTC. The chain combines TRBV7-2 with TRBJ2-1, with D uncertain. Germline lookup yields CDR1 SGHTA and CDR2 FQGNSA. The CDR3 loop spans 12 amino acids. V lost 1 base to trimming and J lost 10 bases, with 8 bases between them.

The chain recombines TRBV20-1 with TRBJ1-1; the D gene is possibly TRBD1 (5 bases). The germline CDR1 and CDR2 sequences are DFQATT and SNEGSKA (reference sequence). V dropped 0 bases and J dropped 3 bases, with 17 bases sitting between them. The CDR3 extends over 16 amino acids. The DNA for the CDR3 is TGCAGTGCTAGAGATCTCCGGAAGGGGTGGGACACTGAAGCTTTCTTT. Protein sequence: CSARDLRKGWDTEAFF.

A note on this clonotype: Possible read error: a much larger clone is one base away. The chain employs TRBV12-3 or TRBV12-4 and TRBJ1-2; 7 nucleotides align to TRBD1. CDR3 length: 18 amino acids. The CDR3 loop reads CTSSPRPGTAPRGYGYTF. The CDR3 nucleotides read TGTACCAGCAGTCCACGACCTGGGACAGCCCCGCGGGGCTATGGCTACACCTTC.

This clonotype was picked up many times. The CDR3 DNA follows: TGCGCCAGCAGCCAACAGACGACAGGGGGTGAAGCTTTCTTT. Its translation is CASSQQTTGGEAFF. The chain carries TRBV5-1 and TRBJ1-1; the match to TRBD1 covers 9 bases. Trimming took 4 bases from V and 7 from J; bases not matched to a gene: 8. CDR3 size: 14 residues. Germline CDR1 SGHRS, CDR2 YFSETQ.

The chain is built from TRBV6-1 and TRBJ1-2; maybe TRBD1 (6 bases). There are 13 residues in the CDR3. The germline V gene has CDR1 MNHNS and CDR2 SASEGT. Deletions cut 2 bases from V and 6 bases from J, with 10 bases between. The CDR3 loop is CASSESGEDGYTF. The CDR3 coding sequence is TGTGCCAGCAGTGAATCAGGGGAGGATGGCTACACCTTC.

This clonotype was counted ten times or more. The chain carries TRBV7-2 and TRBJ2-5, with D uncertain. The CDR3 is 15 residues long. V was shortened by 3 bases and J by 0 bases, with 11 bases between the two germline ends. Germline CDR1 SGHTA, CDR2 FQGNSA. The CDR3, as DNA: TGTGCCAGCAGCTTCTACCTCCAGTACCAAGAGACCCAGTACTTC. Protein: CASSFYLQYQETQYF.